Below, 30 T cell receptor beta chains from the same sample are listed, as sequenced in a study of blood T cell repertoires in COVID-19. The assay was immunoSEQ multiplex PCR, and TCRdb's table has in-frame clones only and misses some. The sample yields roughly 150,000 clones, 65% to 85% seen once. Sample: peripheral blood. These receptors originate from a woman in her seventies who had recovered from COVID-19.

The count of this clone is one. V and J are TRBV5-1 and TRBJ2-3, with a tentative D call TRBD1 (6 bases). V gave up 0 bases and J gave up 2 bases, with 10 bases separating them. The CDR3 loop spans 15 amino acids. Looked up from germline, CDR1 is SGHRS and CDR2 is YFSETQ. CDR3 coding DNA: TGCGCCAGCAGCTTGGGGGCAGGGGACACAGATACGCAGTATTTT. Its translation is CASSLGAGDTDTQYF. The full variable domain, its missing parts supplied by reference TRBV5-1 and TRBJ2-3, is KAGVTQTPRYLIKTRGQQVTLSCSPISGHRSVSWYQQTPGQGLQFLFEYFSETQRNKGNFPGRFSGRQFSNSRSEMNVSTLELGDSALYLCASSLGAGDTDTQYFGPGTRLTVL.

The CDR3: CASSLGRNTEAFF. In DNA form, the CDR3 reads TGTGCCAGCAGCTTGGGTAGGAACACTGAAGCTTTCTTT. J is TRBJ1-1 and V is TRBV5-4; no reliable D call. CDR1 is SGHNT and CDR2 is YYREEE in the germline V gene (reference sequence). The length of the CDR3 is 13 residues. The ends were cut back, 0 bases at V and 1 base at J, with 4 bases in the middle.

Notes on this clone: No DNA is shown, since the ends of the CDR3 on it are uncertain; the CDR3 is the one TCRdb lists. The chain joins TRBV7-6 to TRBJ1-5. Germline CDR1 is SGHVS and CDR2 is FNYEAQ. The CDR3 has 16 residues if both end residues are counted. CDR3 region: CASSLGSGQGGQPQHF.

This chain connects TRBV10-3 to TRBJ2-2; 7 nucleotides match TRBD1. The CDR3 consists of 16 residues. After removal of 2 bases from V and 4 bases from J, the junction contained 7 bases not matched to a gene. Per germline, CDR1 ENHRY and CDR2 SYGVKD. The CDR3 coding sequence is TGTGCCATCAGTGAGACGGCAGGGGGAGCCACCGGGGAGCTGTTTTTT. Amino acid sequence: CAISETAGGATGELFF.

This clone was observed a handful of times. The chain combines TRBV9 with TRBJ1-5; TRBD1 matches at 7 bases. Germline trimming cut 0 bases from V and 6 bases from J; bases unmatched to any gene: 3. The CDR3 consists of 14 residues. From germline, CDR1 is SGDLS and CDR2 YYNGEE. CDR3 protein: CASSVGGGFQPQHF. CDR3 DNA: TGTGCCAGCAGCGTAGGAGGGGGCTTTCAGCCCCAGCATTTT.

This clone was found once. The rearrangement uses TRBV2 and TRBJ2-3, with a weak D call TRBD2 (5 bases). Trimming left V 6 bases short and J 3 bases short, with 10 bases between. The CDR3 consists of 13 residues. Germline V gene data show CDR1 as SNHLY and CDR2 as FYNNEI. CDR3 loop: CASSRGPTDTQYF. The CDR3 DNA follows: TGTGCCAGCAGCCGCGGGCCGACAGATACGCAGTATTTT.

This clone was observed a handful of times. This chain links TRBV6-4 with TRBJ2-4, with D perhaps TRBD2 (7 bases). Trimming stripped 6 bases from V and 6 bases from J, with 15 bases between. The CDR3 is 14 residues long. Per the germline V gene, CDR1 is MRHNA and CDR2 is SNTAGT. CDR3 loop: CASSPGGGRNIQYF. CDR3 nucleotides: TGTGCCAGCAGCCCCGGGGGCGGGAGAAACATTCAGTACTTC.

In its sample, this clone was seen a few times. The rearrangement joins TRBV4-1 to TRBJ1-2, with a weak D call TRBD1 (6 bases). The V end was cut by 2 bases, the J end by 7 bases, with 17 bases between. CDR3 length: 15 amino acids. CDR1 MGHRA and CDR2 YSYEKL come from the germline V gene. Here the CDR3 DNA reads TGCGCCAGCAGCCAACCCGTAACAGGGCTCACTGGCTACACCTTC. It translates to CASSQPVTGLTGYTF.

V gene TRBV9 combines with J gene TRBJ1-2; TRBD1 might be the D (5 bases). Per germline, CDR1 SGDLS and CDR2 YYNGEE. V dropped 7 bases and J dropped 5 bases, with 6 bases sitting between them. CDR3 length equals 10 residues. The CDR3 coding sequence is TGTGCCAGCCAGGGTTATGGCTACACCTTC. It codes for CASQGYGYTF.

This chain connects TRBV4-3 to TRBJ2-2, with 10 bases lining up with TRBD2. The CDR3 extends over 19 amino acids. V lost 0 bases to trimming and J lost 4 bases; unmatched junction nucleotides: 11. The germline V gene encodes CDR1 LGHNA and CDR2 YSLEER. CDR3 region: CASSQDSVLAGPLTGELFF. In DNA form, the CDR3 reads TGCGCCAGCAGCCAAGATTCGGTACTAGCGGGACCCCTCACCGGGGAGCTGTTTTTT.

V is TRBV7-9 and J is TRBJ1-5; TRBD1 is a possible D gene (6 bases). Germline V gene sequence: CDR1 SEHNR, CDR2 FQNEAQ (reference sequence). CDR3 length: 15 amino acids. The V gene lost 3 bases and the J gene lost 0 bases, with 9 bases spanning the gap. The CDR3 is CASSLGRGSNQPQHF. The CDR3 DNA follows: TGTGCCAGCAGCTTGGGCAGGGGTAGCAATCAGCCCCAGCATTTT. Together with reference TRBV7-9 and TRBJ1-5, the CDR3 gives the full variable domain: DTGVSQNPRHKITKRGQNVTFRCDPISEHNRLYWYRQTLGQGPEFLTYFQNEAQLEKSRLLSDRFSAERPKGSFSTLEIQRTEQGDSAMYLCASSLGRGSNQPQHFGDGTRLSIL.

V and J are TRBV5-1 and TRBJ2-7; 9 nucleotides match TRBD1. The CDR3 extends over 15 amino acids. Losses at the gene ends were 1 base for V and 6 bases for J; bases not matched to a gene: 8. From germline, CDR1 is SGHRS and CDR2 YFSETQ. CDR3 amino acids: CASSLLDRGQGEQYF. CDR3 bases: TGCGCCAGCAGCTTGTTGGACAGGGGTCAGGGCGAGCAGTACTTC.

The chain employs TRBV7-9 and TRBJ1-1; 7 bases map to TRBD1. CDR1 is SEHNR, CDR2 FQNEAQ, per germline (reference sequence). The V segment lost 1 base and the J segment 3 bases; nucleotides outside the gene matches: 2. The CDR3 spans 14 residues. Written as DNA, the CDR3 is TGTGCCAGCAGCTTAGTCGGGACAGACACTGAAGCTTTCTTT. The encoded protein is CASSLVGTDTEAFF.

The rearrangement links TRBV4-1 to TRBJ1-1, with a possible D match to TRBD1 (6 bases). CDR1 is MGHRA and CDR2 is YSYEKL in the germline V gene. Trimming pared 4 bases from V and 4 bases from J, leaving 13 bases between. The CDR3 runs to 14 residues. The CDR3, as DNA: TGCGCCAGCAGCCGGCAAGGGGGGGGCACTGAAGCTTTCTTT. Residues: CASSRQGGGTEAFF.

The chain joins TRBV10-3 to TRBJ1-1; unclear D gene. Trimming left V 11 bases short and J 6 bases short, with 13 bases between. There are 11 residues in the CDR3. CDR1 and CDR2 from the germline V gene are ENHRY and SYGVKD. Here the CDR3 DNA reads TGTGCCGCCGCTACCCGGGCTGAAGCTTTCTTT. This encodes CAAATRAEAFF.

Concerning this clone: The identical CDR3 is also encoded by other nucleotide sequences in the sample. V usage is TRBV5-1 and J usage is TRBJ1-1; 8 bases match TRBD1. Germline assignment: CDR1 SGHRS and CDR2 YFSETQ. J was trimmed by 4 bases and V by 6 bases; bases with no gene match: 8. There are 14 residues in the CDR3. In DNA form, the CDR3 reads TGCGCCAGCAAGCTTGGCAGGGGGCCCACTGAAGCTTTCTTT. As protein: CASKLGRGPTEAFF.

The CDR3 region is CASSLRTRGWNYGYTF. CDR3 nucleotide sequence: TGTGCCAGCAGCTTAAGGACAAGGGGGTGGAACTATGGCTACACCTTC. The gene calls are TRBV7-8 and TRBJ1-2; D perhaps matches TRBD1 (6 bases). This CDR3 is 16 amino acids long. V was clipped by 2 bases and J by 2 bases, with 15 bases between them. Germline-derived CDR1 and CDR2 are SGHVS and FQNEAQ.

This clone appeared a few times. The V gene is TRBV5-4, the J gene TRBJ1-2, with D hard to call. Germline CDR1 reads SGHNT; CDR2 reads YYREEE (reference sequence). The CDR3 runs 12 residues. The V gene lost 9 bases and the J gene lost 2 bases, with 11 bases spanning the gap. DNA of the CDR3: TGTGCCATGGGTGGCAGGAACTATGGCTACACCTTC. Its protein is CAMGGRNYGYTF.

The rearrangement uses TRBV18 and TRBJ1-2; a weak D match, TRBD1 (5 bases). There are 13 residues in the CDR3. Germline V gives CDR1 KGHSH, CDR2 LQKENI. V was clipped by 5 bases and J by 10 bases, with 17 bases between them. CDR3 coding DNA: TGTGCCAGCTCAGCCCCGGGCGGGACGGTCTACACCTTC. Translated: CASSAPGGTVYTF.

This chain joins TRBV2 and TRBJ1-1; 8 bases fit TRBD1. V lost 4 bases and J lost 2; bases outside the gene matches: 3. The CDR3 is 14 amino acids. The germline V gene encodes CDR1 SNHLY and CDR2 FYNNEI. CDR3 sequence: CASSVQGGNTEAFF. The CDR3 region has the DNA TGTGCCAGCAGTGTACAGGGGGGCAACACTGAAGCTTTCTTT.

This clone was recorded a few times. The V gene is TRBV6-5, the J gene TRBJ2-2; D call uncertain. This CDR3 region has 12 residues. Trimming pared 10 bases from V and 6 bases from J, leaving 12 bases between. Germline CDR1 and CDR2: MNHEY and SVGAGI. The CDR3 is CATQRASGELFF. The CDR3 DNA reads TGTGCCACCCAAAGAGCATCCGGGGAGCTGTTTTTT.

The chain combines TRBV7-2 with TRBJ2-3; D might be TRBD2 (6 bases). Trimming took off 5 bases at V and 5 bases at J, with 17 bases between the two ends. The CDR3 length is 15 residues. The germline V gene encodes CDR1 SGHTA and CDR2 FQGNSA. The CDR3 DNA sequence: TGTGCCAGCAGCCCATGGGACTCCCGGGGAGATACGCAGTATTTT. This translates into CASSPWDSRGDTQYF.

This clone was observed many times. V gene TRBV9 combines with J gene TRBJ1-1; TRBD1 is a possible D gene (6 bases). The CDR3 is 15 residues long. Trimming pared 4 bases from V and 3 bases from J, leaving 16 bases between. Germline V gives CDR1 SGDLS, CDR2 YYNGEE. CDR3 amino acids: CASSRVGGLDTEAFF. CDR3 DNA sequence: TGTGCCAGCAGCAGAGTAGGGGGTTTGGACACTGAAGCTTTCTTT.

The CDR3 sequence is CASSLRQPEAFF. Here the CDR3 DNA reads TGTGCCAGCAGCCTCCGACAGCCCGAAGCTTTCTTT. The V gene is TRBV12-3 or TRBV12-4, the J gene TRBJ1-1; perhaps TRBD1 as D (5 bases). This CDR3 region has 12 residues. The V and J ends lost 6 bases and 8 bases respectively, with 13 bases between them.

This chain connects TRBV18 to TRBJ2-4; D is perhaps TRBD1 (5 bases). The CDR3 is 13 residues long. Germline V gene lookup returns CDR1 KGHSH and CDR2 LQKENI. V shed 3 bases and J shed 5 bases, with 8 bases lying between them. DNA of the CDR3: TGTGCCAGCTCACCCTTGGGGCAAAACATTCAGTACTTC. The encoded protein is CASSPLGQNIQYF.

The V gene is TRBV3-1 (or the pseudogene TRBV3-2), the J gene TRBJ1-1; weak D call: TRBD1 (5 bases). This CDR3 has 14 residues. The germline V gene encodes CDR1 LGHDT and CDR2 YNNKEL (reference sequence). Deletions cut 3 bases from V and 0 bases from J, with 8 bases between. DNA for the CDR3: TGTGCCAGCAGCCAGGGGGGGTTGAACACTGAAGCTTTCTTT. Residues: CASSQGGLNTEAFF.

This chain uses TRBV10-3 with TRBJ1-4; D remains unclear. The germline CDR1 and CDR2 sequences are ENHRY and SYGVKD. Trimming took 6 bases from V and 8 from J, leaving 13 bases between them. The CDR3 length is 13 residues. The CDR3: CAIREDPQEKLFF. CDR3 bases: TGTGCCATCAGGGAGGACCCACAGGAAAAACTGTTTTTT.

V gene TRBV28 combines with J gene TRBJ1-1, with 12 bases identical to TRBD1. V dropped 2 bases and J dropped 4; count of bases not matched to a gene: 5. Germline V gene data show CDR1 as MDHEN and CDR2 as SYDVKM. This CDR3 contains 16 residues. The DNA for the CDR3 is TGTGCCAGCAGTTTAGGGACAGGGGGCGCGGGCACTGAAGCTTTCTTT. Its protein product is CASSLGTGGAGTEAFF.

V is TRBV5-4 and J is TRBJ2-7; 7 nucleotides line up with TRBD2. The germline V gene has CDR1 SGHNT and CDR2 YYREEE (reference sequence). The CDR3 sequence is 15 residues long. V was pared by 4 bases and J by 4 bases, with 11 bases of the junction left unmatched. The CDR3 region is CASSTRGVAGYEQYF. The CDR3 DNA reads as TGTGCCAGCAGCACCCGGGGGGTAGCGGGTTACGAGCAGTACTTC.

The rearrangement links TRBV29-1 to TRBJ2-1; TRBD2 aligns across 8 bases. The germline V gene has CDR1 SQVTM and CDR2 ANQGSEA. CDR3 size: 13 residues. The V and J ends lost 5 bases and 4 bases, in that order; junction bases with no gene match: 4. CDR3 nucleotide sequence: TGCAGCGTTACAAGCGGGGGTTACAATGAGCAGTTCTTC. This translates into CSVTSGGYNEQFF.